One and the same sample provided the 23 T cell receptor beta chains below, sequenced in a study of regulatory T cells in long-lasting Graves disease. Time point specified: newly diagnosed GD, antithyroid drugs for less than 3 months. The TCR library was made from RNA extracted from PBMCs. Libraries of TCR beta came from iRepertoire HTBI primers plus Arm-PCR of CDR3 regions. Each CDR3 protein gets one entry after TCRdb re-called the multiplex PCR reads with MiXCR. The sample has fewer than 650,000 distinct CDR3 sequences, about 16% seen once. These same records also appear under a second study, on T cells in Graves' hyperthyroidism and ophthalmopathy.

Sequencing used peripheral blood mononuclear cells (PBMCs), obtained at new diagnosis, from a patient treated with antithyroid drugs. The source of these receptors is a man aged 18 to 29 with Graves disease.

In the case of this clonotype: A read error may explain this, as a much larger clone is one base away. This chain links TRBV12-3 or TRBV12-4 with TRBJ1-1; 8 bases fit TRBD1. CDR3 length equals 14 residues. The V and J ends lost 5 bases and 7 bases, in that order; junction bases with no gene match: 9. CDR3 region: CASSKDRATGEAFF. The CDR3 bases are TGTGCCAGCAGTAAGGACAGGGCGACGGGTGAAGCTTTCTTT.

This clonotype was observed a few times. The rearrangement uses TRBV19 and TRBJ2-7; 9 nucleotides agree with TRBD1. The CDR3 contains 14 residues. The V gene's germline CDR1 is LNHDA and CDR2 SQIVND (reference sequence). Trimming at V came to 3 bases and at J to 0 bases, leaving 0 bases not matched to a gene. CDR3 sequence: CASSMTGGSYEQYF. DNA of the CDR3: TGTGCCAGTAGTATGACAGGGGGCTCCTACGAGCAGTACTTC.

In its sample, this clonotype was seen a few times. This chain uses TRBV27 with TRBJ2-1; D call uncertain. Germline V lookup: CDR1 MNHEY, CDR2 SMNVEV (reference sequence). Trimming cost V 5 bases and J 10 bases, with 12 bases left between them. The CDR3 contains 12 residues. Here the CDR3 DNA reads TGTGCCAGCAGTCCCCCGAACCGCGAGCAGTTCTTC. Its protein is CASSPPNREQFF.

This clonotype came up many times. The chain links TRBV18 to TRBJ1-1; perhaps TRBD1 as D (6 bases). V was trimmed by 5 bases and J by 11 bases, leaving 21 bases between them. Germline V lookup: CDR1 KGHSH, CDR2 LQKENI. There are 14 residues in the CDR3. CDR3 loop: CASSTSKGVGVAFF. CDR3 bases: TGTGCCAGCTCAACGTCTAAGGGGGTCGGAGTGGCTTTCTTT.

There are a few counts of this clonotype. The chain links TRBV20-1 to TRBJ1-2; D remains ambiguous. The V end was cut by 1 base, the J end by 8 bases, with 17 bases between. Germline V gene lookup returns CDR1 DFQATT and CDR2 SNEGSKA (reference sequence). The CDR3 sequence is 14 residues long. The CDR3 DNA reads TGCAGTGCTAGAGGGCCGCAAGTATCACGAGGCTACACCTTC. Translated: CSARGPQVSRGYTF.

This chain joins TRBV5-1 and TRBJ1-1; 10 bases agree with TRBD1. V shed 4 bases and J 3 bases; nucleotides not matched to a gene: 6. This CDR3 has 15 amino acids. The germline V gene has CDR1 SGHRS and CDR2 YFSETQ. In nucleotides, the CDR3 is TGCGCCAGCAGCCCGAGGACAGGGGGGGACACTGAAGCTTTCTTT. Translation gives CASSPRTGGDTEAFF.

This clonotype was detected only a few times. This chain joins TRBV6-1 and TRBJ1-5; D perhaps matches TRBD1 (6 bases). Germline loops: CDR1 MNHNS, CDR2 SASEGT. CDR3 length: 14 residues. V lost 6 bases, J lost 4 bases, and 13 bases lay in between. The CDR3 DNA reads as TGTGCCAGCAGCAAAAACAGGGTAAATCAGCCCCAGCATTTT. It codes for CASSKNRVNQPQHF.

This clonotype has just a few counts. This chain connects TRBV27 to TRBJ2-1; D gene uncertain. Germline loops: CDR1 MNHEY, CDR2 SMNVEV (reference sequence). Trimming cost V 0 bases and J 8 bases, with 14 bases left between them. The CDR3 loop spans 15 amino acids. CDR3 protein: CASSLSLGLRYEQFF. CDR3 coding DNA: TGTGCCAGCAGTTTATCTCTCGGCCTGAGGTATGAGCAGTTCTTC.

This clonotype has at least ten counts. CDR3 nucleotides: TGTGCCAGCAGTTTTGTTGGGCGCGAGCAGTACTTC. Translated, it gives CASSFVGREQYF. The rearrangement joins TRBV27 to TRBJ2-7, with no clear D. The V and J ends lost 3 bases and 6 bases respectively, with 9 bases between them. The CDR3 spans 12 residues. Looked up from germline, CDR1 is MNHEY and CDR2 is SMNVEV (reference sequence).

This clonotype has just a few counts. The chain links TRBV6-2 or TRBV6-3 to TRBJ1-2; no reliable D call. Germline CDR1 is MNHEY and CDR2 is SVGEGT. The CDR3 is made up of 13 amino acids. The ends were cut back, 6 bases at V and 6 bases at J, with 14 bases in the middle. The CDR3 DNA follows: TGTGCCAGCAGGATAATGGGCAGTGATGGCTACACCTTC. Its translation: CASRIMGSDGYTF.

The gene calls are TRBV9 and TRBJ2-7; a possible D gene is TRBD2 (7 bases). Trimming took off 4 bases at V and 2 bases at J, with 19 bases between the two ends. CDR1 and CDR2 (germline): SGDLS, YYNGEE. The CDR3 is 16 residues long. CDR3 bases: TGTGCCAGCAGCCTACTCGGGCGGGGGCTACCCTACGAGCAGTACTTC. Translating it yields CASSLLGRGLPYEQYF.

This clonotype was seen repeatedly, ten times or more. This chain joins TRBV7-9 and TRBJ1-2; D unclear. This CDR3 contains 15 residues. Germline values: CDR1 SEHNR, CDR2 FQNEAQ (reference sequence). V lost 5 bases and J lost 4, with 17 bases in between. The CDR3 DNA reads TGTGCCAGCAGCCTTCTAGGGTCCCATCCCTATGGCTACACCTTC. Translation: CASSLLGSHPYGYTF. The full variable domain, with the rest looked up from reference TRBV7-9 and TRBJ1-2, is DTGVSQNPRHKITKRGQNVTFRCDPISEHNRLYWYRQTLGQGPEFLTYFQNEAQLEKSRLLSDRFSAERPKGSFSTLEIQRTEQGDSAMYLCASSLLGSHPYGYTFGSGTRLTVV.

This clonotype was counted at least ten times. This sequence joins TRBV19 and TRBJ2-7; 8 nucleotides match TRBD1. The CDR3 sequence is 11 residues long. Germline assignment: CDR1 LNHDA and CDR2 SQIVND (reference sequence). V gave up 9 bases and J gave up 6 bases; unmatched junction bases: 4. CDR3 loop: CASTGGSEQYF. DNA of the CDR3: TGTGCCAGCACAGGGGGGAGCGAGCAGTACTTC.

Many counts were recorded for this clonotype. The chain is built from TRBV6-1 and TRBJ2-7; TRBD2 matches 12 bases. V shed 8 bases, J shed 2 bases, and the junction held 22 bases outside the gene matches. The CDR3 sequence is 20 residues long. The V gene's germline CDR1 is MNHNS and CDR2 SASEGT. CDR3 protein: CASSRYNTRTSGIRTYEQYF. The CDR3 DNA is TGTGCCAGCTCGAGATACAACACCCGGACTAGCGGGATACGGACCTACGAGCAGTACTTC.

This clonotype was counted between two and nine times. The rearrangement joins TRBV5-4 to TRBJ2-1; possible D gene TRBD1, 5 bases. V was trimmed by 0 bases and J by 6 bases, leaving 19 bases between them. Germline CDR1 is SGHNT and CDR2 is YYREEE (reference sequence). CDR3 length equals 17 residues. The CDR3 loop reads CASSLGSGSSNFNEQFF. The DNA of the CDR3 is TGTGCCAGCAGCTTGGGGTCAGGGTCGAGCAACTTCAATGAGCAGTTCTTC. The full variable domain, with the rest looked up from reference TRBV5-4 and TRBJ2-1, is ETGVTQSPTHLIKTRGQQVTLRCSSQSGHNTVSWYQQALGQGPQFIFQYYREEENGRGNFPPRFSGLQFPNYSSELNVNALELDDSALYLCASSLGSGSSNFNEQFFGPGTRLTVL.

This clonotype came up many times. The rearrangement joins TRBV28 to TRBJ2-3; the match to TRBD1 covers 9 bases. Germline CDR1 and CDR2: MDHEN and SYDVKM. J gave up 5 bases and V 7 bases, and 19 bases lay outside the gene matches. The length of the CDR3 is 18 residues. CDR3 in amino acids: CASTRHYRGLEDVDTQYF. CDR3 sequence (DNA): TGTGCCAGCACCCGCCACTACAGGGGGCTTGAGGACGTAGATACGCAGTATTTT.

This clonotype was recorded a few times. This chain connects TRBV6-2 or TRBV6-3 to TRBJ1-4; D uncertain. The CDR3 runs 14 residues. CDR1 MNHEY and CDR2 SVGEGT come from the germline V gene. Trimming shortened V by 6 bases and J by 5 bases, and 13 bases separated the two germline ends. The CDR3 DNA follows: TGTGCCAGCAGCCCGCCCGGGAGAAATGAAAAACTGTTTTTT. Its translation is CASSPPGRNEKLFF.

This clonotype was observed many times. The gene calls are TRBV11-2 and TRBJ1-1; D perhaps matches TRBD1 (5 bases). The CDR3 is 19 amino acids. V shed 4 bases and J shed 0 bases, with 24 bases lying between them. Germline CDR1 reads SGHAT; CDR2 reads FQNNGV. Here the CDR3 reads CASSSPTFGQQALNTEAFF. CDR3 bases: TGTGCCAGCAGCTCGCCGACTTTTGGGCAACAGGCATTGAACACTGAAGCTTTCTTT.

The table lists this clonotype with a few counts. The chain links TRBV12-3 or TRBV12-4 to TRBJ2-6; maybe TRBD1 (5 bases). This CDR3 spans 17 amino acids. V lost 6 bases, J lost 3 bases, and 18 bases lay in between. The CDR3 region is CASSPGFRDVGANVLTF. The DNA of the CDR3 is TGTGCCAGCAGCCCAGGGTTCAGGGATGTTGGGGCCAACGTCCTGACTTTC.

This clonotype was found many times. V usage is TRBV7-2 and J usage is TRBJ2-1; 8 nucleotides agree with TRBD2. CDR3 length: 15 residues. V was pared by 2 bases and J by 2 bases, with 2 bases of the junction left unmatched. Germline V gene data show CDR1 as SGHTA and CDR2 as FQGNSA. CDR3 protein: CASSLTGGTYNEQFF. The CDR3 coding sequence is TGTGCCAGCAGCTTAACGGGGGGGACCTACAATGAGCAGTTCTTC.

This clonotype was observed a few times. The CDR3 here is CASSERQGANYGYTF. The CDR3 DNA reads TGTGCCAGCAGCGAGCGACAGGGAGCTAACTATGGCTACACCTTC. The genes are TRBV9 and TRBJ1-2, with 7 bases lining up with TRBD1. The CDR3 consists of 15 residues. Germline lookup yields CDR1 SGDLS and CDR2 YYNGEE. Trimming at V came to 3 bases and at J to 0 bases, leaving 5 bases not matched to a gene.

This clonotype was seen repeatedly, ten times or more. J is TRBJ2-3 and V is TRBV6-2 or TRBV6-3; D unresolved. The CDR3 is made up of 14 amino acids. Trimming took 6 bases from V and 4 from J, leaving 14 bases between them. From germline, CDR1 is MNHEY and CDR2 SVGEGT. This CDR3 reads CASSQTLGPDTQYF. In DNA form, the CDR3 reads TGTGCCAGCAGCCAGACCTTGGGCCCAGATACGCAGTATTTT.

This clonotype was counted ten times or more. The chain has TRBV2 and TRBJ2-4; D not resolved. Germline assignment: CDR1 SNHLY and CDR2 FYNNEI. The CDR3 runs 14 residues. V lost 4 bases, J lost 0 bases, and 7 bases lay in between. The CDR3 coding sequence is TGTGCCAGCAGTGGGCTCCGAGCCAAAAACATTCAGTACTTC. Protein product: CASSGLRAKNIQYF.